The 14 T cell receptor beta chains given below trace back to one sample, sequenced in a study of T cells in localized non-small cell lung cancer. Here immunoSEQ multiplex PCR was the method, and the copy in TCRdb shows in-frame clones only, minus some. Of approximately 89,000 clones listed, 80% are singletons. The starting material was PBMCs, obtained before any cancer treatment. These receptors were obtained from a man aged 40-75 years with stage II squamous cell lung carcinoma.

The CDR3 loop is CASSREAISGANVLTF. The CDR3 DNA follows: TGTGCCAGTAGTCGGGAGGCCATCTCTGGGGCCAACGTCCTGACTTTC. J is TRBJ2-6 and V is TRBV19, with 7 nucleotides matching TRBD2. The CDR3 totals 16 residues. The germline CDR1 and CDR2 sequences are LNHDA and SQIVND (reference sequence). After removal of 5 bases from V and 0 bases from J, the junction contained 4 bases not matched to a gene.

This chain connects TRBV7-3 to TRBJ2-1, with D unclear. Germline lookup yields CDR1 SGHTA and CDR2 FQGTGA. This CDR3 is 15 amino acids long. V lost 1 base, J lost 9 bases, and 16 bases lay in between. The CDR3 DNA reads TGTGCCAGCAGCTTAAAGGGCCCCGAATTTGGTGAGCAGTTCTTC. Its protein is CASSLKGPEFGEQFF.

Concerning this clone: At one end, the junction sequence differs from germline, possibly due to a read error. This sequence joins TRBV6-1 and TRBJ2-3; no reliable D call. CDR1 and CDR2 from the germline V gene are MNHNS and SASEGT. CDR3 size: 15 residues. CDR3 DNA sequence: TGTGCCAGCAGTCCCGGAGTGGTGGGCACCGATACGCAGTATTTT. Translation gives CASSPGVVGTDTQYF.

V gene TRBV11-2 combines with J gene TRBJ2-7; 9 bases agree with TRBD1. This CDR3 has 13 residues. The germline gives CDR1 SGHAT, CDR2 FQNNGV. V gave up 3 bases and J gave up 7 bases; unmatched junction bases: 4. The CDR3 here is CASSLDRGGEQYF. CDR3 bases: TGTGCCAGCAGCTTGGACAGGGGAGGGGAGCAGTACTTC.

This clone was counted at least ten times. The rearrangement uses TRBV5-5 and TRBJ1-6, with D possibly TRBD1 on 6 matching bases. The CDR3 loop spans 16 amino acids. Germline CDR1 is SGHKS and CDR2 is YYEKEE (reference sequence). V dropped 4 bases and J dropped 5 bases, with 16 bases sitting between them. The CDR3 spells CASSPRGAIDNSPLHF. The CDR3 DNA reads as TGTGCCAGCAGCCCGCGGGGGGCTATTGATAATTCACCCCTCCACTTT.

The chain links TRBV6-6 to TRBJ2-3; D gene ambiguous. Germline-derived CDR1 and CDR2 are MNHNY and SVGAGI (reference sequence). Trimming removed 10 bases from V and 0 bases from J, with 11 bases in between. CDR3 length: 13 amino acids. The CDR3 region has the DNA TGTGCCACTAGAGGACCGAGCACAGATACGCAGTATTTT. Translation: CATRGPSTDTQYF.

The CDR3 is CASSNPGLAKNEQFF. The CDR3 DNA reads as TGTGCCAGCAGCAACCCGGGACTAGCGAAGAATGAGCAGTTCTTC. The rearrangement links TRBV7-2 to TRBJ2-1; 10 bases agree with TRBD2. The CDR3 has 15 residues. V dropped 5 bases and J dropped 7; count of bases not matched to a gene: 8. The germline CDR1 and CDR2 sequences are SGHTA and FQGNSA.

The V gene is TRBV5-6, the J gene TRBJ2-1; the match to TRBD2 covers 10 bases. V lost 4 bases, J lost 4 bases, and 17 bases stayed unmatched. This CDR3 comprises 19 residues. Germline V gene data show CDR1 as SGHDT and CDR2 as YYEEEE. The CDR3 sequence: CASSQLSGRANRVYNEQFF. Written as DNA, the CDR3 is TGTGCCAGCAGCCAGTTGAGCGGGAGGGCCAATCGGGTTTACAATGAGCAGTTCTTC.

The rearrangement joins TRBV7-9 to TRBJ2-7; TRBD1 is a possible D gene (6 bases). The germline V gene encodes CDR1 SEHNR and CDR2 FQNEAQ (reference sequence). The CDR3 is 14 residues long. Trimming removed 5 bases from V and 6 bases from J, with 17 bases in between. CDR3 region: CASSQGHGFTEQYF. CDR3 bases: TGTGCCAGCAGCCAGGGACATGGATTTACCGAGCAGTACTTC.

The chain joins TRBV6-5 to TRBJ2-7; TRBD2 matches at 11 bases. V trimming: 4 bases; J trimming: 7 bases; junction bases outside the gene matches: 9. In germline, CDR1 is MNHEY, CDR2 SVGAGI. The CDR3 spans 15 residues. The CDR3 loop reads CASSSGSGGAYEQYF. CDR3 bases: TGTGCCAGCAGTTCAGGTAGCGGGGGGGCATATGAGCAGTACTTC.

The chain joins TRBV4-3 to TRBJ1-1; no definite D call. The CDR3 has 12 residues. Trimming cost V 1 base and J 5 bases, with 5 bases left between them. Germline V gives CDR1 LGHNA, CDR2 YSLEER. The CDR3 DNA is TGCGCCAGCAGCCAAGGGAGGACTGAAGCTTTCTTT. Translating it yields CASSQGRTEAFF.

This sequence joins TRBV5-1 and TRBJ2-1, with unresolved D. The V gene's germline CDR1 is SGHRS and CDR2 YFSETQ. The CDR3 totals 12 residues. V was cut by 4 bases and J by 0 bases, with 2 bases left in between. The CDR3 sequence is CASSASYNEQFF. The DNA of the CDR3 is TGCGCCAGCAGCGCCTCCTACAATGAGCAGTTCTTC.

The chain links TRBV5-4 to TRBJ1-2, with a tentative D call TRBD1 (6 bases). The CDR3 runs 16 residues. Germline CDR1 reads SGHNT; CDR2 reads YYREEE (reference sequence). The ends were cut back, 4 bases at V and 3 bases at J, with 19 bases in the middle. CDR3: CASSGQTGIEDYGYTF. In nucleotides, the CDR3 is TGTGCCAGCAGCGGTCAAACAGGGATTGAAGACTATGGCTACACCTTC.

This sequence joins TRBV7-9 and TRBJ2-1, with TRBD2 matching over 10 bases. Losses at the gene ends were 5 bases for V and 4 bases for J; bases not matched to a gene: 8. Germline V gives CDR1 SEHNR, CDR2 FQNEAQ (reference sequence). The CDR3 is made up of 16 amino acids. CDR3 nucleotides: TGTGCCAGCAGCACACCTAGCGGGAGACCTTACAATGAGCAGTTCTTC. The encoded protein is CASSTPSGRPYNEQFF.